This TCR beta chain was identified in a study of T-cell memory formation after mild COVID-19. Across the whole study: TCR clusters were mostly donor specific.

Remarks on this clonotype: The target antigen is unknown.

Germline lookup yields CDR1 SGHDN and CDR2 FVKESK. V shed 0 bases, J shed 10 bases, and the junction held 9 bases outside the gene matches. The CDR3 extends over 16 amino acids. General study points: CD4/CD8 balance held among clones contracting day 15 to 85, and later expanders leaned CD4+. Among contracting clones, CD4+ were mainly CM/EM and CD8+ enriched in EMRA.

TCRdb ran MiXCR on the 5' RACE reads and lists one entry per CDR3 protein. The table shows 250,000 to 400,000 distinct CDR3 sequences, with 13% to 15% occurring only once. The sample consisted of PBMCs or a T cell subset sorted from them (not recorded which). The rearrangement joins TRBV14 to TRBJ1-6; 7 nucleotides align to TRBD1. The sequence was obtained from a man aged 18 to 35 who had mild COVID-19 (a few samples of this study predate the infection). Cell type and time point are not known. CDR3 sequence: CASSQETGAVRSPLHF. CDR3 sequence (DNA): TGTGCCAGCAGCCAAGAAACAGGGGCGGTTAGATCACCCCTCCACTTT.